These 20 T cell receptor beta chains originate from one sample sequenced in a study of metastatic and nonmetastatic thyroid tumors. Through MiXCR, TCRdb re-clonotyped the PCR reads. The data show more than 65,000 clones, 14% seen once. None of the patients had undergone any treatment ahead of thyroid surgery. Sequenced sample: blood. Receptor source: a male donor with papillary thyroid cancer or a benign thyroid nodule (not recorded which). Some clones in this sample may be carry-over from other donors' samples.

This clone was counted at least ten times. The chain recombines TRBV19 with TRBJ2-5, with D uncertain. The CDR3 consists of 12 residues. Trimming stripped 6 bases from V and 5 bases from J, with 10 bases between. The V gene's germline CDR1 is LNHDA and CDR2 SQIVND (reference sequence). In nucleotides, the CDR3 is TGTGCCAGTAGCACCTCTATCGAGACCCAGTACTTC. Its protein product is CASSTSIETQYF.

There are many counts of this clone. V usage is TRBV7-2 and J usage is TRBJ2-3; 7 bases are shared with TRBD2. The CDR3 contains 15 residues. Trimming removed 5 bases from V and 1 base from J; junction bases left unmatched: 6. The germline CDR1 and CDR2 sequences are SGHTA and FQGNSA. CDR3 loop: CASSPGTIGTDTQYF. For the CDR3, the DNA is TGTGCCAGCAGCCCCGGGACTATAGGCACAGATACGCAGTATTTT.

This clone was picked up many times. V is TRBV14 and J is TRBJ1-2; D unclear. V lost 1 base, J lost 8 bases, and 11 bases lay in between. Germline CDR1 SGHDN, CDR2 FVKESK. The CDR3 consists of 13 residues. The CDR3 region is CASSQAEGRGYTF. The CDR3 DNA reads TGTGCCAGCAGCCAAGCGGAGGGCAGGGGCTACACCTTC.

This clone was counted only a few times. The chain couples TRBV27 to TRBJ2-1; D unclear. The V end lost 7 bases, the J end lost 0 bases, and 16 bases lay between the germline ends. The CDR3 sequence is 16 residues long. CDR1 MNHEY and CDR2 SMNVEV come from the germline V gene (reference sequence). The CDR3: CASITIGSSSYNEQFF. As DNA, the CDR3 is TGTGCCAGCATTACAATCGGATCCAGCTCCTACAATGAGCAGTTCTTC.

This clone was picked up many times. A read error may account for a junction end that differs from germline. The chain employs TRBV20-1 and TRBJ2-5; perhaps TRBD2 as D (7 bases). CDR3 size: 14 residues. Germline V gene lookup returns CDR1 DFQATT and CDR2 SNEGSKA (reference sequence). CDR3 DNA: TGCAGTGCTAGAGATGGGGGGGGCAGCGAGACCCAGTGCTTC. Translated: CSARDGGGSETQCF.

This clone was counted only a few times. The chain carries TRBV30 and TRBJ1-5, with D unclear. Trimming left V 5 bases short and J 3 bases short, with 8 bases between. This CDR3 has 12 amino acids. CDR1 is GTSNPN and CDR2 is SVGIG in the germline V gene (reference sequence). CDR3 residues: CAWGGPNQPQHF. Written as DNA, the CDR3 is TGTGCCTGGGGCGGACCCAATCAGCCCCAGCATTTT.

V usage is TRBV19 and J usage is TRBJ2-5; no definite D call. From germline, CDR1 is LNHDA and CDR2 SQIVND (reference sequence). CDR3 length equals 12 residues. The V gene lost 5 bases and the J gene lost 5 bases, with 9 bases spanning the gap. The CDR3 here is CASSAQSETQYF. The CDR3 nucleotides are TGTGCCAGTAGTGCACAGAGTGAGACCCAGTACTTC.

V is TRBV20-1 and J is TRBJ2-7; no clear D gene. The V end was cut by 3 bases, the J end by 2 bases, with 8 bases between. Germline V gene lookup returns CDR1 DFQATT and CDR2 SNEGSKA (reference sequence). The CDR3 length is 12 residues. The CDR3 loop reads CSARVQPYEQYF. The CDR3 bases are TGCAGTGCTAGGGTACAGCCCTACGAGCAGTACTTC.

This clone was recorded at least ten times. CDR3 in amino acids: CASSSGTASINEKLFF. CDR3 coding DNA: TGTGCCAGCAGCTCCGGGACCGCCAGTATTAATGAAAAACTGTTTTTT. This chain uses TRBV5-8 with TRBJ1-4, with TRBD1 as a possible D gene (5 bases). There are 16 residues in the CDR3. Germline CDR1 and CDR2: SGHTS and YDEGEE. The V gene lost 3 bases and the J gene lost 4 bases, with 16 bases spanning the gap. Drawing the rest from reference TRBV5-8 and TRBJ1-4, the complete variable domain is EAGVTQSPTHLIKTRGQQATLRCSPISGHTSVYWYQQALGLGLQFLLWYDEGEERNRGNFPPRFSGRQFPNYSSELNVNALELEDSALYLCASSSGTASINEKLFFGSGTQLSVL.

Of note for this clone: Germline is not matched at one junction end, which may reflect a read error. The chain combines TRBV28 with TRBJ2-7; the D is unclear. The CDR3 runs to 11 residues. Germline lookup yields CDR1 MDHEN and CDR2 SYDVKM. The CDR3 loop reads CAGSRWYEQYF. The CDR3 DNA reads TGTGCCGGCAGTAGGTGGTACGAGCAGTACTTC.

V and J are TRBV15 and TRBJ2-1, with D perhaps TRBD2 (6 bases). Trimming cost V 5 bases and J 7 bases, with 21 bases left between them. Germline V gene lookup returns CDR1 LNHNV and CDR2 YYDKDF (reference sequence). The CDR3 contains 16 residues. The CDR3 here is CATSYRDWKARNEQFF. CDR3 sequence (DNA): TGTGCCACCAGCTACCGGGACTGGAAAGCCAGGAATGAGCAGTTCTTC.

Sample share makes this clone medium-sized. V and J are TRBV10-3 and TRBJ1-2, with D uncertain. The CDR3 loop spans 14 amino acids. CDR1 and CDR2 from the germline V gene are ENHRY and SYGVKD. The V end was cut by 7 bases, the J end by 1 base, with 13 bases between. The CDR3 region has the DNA TGTGCCATCACCGCCCCCGGAAGTAACTATGGCTACACCTTC. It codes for CAITAPGSNYGYTF.

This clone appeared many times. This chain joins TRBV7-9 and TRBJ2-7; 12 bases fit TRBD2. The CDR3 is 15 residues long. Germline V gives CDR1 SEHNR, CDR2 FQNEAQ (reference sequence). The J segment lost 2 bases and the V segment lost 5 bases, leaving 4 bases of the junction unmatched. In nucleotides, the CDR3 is TGTGCCAGCAGCCCCGGACTAGCGGGAACCTACGAGCAGTACTTC. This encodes CASSPGLAGTYEQYF.

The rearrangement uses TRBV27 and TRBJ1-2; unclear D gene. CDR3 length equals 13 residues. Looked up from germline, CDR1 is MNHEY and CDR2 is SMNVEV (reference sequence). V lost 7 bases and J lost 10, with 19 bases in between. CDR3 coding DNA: TGTGCCAGCATTCCCCGTCTCGGAAATGTCTACACCTTC. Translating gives CASIPRLGNVYTF.

CDR3 region: CASSDILGGTDTQYF. CDR3 DNA: TGTGCCAGCAGTGACATTCTCGGGGGCACAGATACGCAGTATTTT. This chain uses TRBV6-1 with TRBJ2-3; weak D call: TRBD2 (5 bases). Germline CDR1 reads MNHNS; CDR2 reads SASEGT. This CDR3 spans 15 amino acids. Trimming removed 3 bases at V and 1 base at J, with 11 bases between.

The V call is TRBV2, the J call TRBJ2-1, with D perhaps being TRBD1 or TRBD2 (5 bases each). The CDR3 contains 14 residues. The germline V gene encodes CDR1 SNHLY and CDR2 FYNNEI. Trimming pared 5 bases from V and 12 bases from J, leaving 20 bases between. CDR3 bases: TGTGCCAGCAGTAGGGACGCCAAATCCAGTGGGCAGTTCTTC. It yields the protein CASSRDAKSSGQFF.

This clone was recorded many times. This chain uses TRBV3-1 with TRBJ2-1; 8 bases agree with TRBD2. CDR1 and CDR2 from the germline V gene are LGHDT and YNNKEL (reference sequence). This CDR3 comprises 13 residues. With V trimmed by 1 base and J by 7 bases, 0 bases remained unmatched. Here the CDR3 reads CASSQGGGNEQFF. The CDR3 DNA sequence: TGTGCCAGCAGCCAAGGCGGGGGGAATGAGCAGTTCTTC.

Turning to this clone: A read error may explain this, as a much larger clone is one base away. The CDR3 DNA is TGTGCCAGCAGCCCGACATGTGATAACACCGGGGAGCTGTTTTTT. As protein: CASSPTCDNTGELFF. V gene TRBV5-4 combines with J gene TRBJ2-2; D not resolved. V shed 4 bases and J shed 2 bases, with 12 bases lying between them. The CDR3 consists of 15 residues. The germline V gene has CDR1 SGHNT and CDR2 YYREEE (reference sequence).

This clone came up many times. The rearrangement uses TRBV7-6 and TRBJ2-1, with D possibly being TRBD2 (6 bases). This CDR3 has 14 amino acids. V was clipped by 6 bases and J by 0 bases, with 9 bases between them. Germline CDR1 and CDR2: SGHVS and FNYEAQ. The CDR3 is CASRGTGSYNEQFF. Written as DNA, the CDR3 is TGTGCCAGCAGAGGGACTGGCTCCTACAATGAGCAGTTCTTC. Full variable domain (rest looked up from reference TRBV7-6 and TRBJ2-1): GAGVSQSPRYKVTKRGQDVALRCDPISGHVSLYWYRQALGQGPEFLTYFNYEAQQDKSGLPNDRFSAERPEGSISTLTIQRTEQRDSAMYRCASRGTGSYNEQFFGPGTRLTVL.

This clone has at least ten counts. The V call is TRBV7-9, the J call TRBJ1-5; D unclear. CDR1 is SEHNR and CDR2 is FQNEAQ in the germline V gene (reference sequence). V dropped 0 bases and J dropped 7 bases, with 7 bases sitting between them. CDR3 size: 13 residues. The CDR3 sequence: CASSLADGQPQHF. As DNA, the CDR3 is TGTGCCAGCAGCTTAGCTGATGGCCAGCCCCAGCATTTT. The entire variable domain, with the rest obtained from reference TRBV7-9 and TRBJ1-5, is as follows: DTGVSQNPRHKITKRGQNVTFRCDPISEHNRLYWYRQTLGQGPEFLTYFQNEAQLEKSRLLSDRFSAERPKGSFSTLEIQRTEQGDSAMYLCASSLADGQPQHFGDGTRLSIL.